This T cell receptor beta chain was identified in a study of Ad26.COV2.S vaccination and SARS-CoV-2 variants. Findings of the study overall: Reportedly, after vaccination the spike-specific CD8+ and CD4+ T cell responses displayed substantial breadth.

The treatment is: 15 to 20 received Ad26.COV2.S at low or high dose, single or two shots; about 5 received placebo; per-sample allocation not given. Sampling took place 63 days after the first vaccine or placebo injection. CDR1 is LGHDT, CDR2 YNNKEL, per germline (reference sequence). The CDR3 runs to 13 residues. V lost 10 bases, J lost 8 bases, and 21 bases lay in between. Method: immunoSEQ multiplex PCR; TCRdb's copy keeps in-frame clones and lacks some. The sample has about 330,000 clones, 90% seen once. Remarks on this clone: Its antigen is currently unknown.

The sample here was peripheral blood, taken in a trial of Ad26.COV2.S vaccine versus placebo. This TCR came from a person between 18 and 60 years old who received the Ad26.COV2.S COVID-19 vaccine or a placebo. This sequence joins TRBV3-1 (or the pseudogene TRBV3-2) and TRBJ2-7, with D possibly TRBD2 on 7 matching bases. This CDR3 is CATSRGGETQQYF. The CDR3 DNA sequence: TGTGCCACCTCCCGAGGGGGGGAGACGCAGCAGTACTTC.